The 29 T cell receptor beta chains listed next were all sequenced from one sample in a study of vaccination effects on CD4 cells after COVID-19. Peptide-pool stimulation followed by sequencing identified expanded antigen-specific CD4+ clonotypes in the ViraFEST assay. An approximately ten-day culture period preceded the isolation of CD4+ T cells. Each participant received a vaccine that was either BNT162b2 or mRNA-1273, given as two doses. TCRdb keeps only in-frame clones here, not all; method: immunoSEQ multiplex PCR. The sample has tens of thousands of clones; about 79% are singletons. Their cognate antigens are unknown. The specimen was CD4+ T cells from PBMCs cultured with SARS-CoV-2 spike peptides, collected after COVID-19 vaccination. All receptors derive from a human donor who received a COVID-19 vaccine. Some clones in this sample may be carry-over from other donors' samples.

The table lists this clone with a count of one. The chain employs TRBV6-5 and TRBJ2-2; D is perhaps TRBD2 (7 bases). There are 15 residues in the CDR3. Germline lookup yields CDR1 MNHEY and CDR2 SVGAGI. The V and J ends lost 8 bases and 0 bases respectively, with 13 bases between them. The CDR3 protein is CASSKGGANTGELFF. CDR3 DNA: TGTGCCAGCTCCAAGGGGGGGGCGAACACCGGGGAGCTGTTTTTT.

The chain has TRBV7-3 and TRBJ2-1; no reliable D call. This CDR3 has 16 amino acids. The V gene lost 5 bases and the J gene lost 0 bases, with 14 bases spanning the gap. CDR1 and CDR2 (germline): SGHTA, FQGTGA. CDR3 sequence reads: CASSPSPTSSYNEQFF. The CDR3 DNA reads as TGTGCCAGCAGCCCCTCCCCAACGAGCTCCTACAATGAGCAGTTCTTC.

The chain employs TRBV2 and TRBJ1-1; no reliable D call. CDR1 is SNHLY and CDR2 is FYNNEI in the germline V gene. Trimming removed 11 bases at V and 1 base at J, with 11 bases between. This CDR3 contains 12 residues. The CDR3, as DNA: TGTGCCGGCAACACAAGGAACACTGAAGCTTTCTTT. This translates into CAGNTRNTEAFF.

This chain connects TRBV4-3 to TRBJ1-2; D might be TRBD1 (5 bases). V was clipped by 4 bases and J by 5 bases, with 11 bases between them. The CDR3 runs to 13 residues. The germline CDR1 and CDR2 sequences are LGHNA and YSLEER. CDR3 region: CASSPGRAYGYTF. The CDR3 DNA is TGCGCCAGCAGCCCGGGGCGGGCGTATGGCTACACCTTC.

The chain is built from TRBV6-5 and TRBJ2-2; D remains unclear. The CDR3 covers 12 residues. V was pared by 6 bases and J by 5 bases, with 7 bases between. Germline V gene data show CDR1 as MNHEY and CDR2 as SVGAGI. This CDR3 reads CASSPSTGELFF. The CDR3 DNA sequence: TGTGCCAGCAGCCCAAGTACCGGGGAGCTGTTTTTT.

This clone showed up just once. This chain connects TRBV18 to TRBJ1-1, with D unresolved. Germline V lookup: CDR1 KGHSH, CDR2 LQKENI. The V end was cut by 3 bases, the J end by 3 bases, with 14 bases between. This CDR3 contains 15 residues. This CDR3 is CASSPGVDWDTEAFF. The CDR3 nucleotides read TGTGCCAGCTCACCCGGGGTAGACTGGGACACTGAAGCTTTCTTT.

This clone came up a few times. The chain combines TRBV10-2 with TRBJ2-7; TRBD1 matches 8 bases. Germline trimming cut 4 bases from V and 4 bases from J; bases unmatched to any gene: 0. Germline-derived CDR1 and CDR2 are WSHSY and SAAADI. The length of the CDR3 is 12 residues. In nucleotides, the CDR3 is TGCGCCAGCAGTGGACAGGGGTACGAGCAGTACGTC. Protein: CASSGQGYEQYV.

The rearrangement uses TRBV2 and TRBJ2-5; no clear D. Germline lookup yields CDR1 SNHLY and CDR2 FYNNEI. The CDR3 length is 14 residues. V lost 3 bases and J lost 2, with 10 bases in between. The CDR3 reads CASSEGYSQETQYF. The CDR3 coding sequence is TGTGCCAGCAGTGAGGGCTACTCTCAAGAGACCCAGTACTTC.

This clone was picked up a small number of times. The rearrangement uses TRBV19 and TRBJ2-3; the D gene could be TRBD1 or TRBD2 (6 bases each). Germline V CDR1 and CDR2: LNHDA, SQIVND (reference sequence). V was shortened by 2 bases and J by 2 bases, with 11 bases between the two germline ends. CDR3 length equals 15 residues. The CDR3: CASSIRGADTDTQYF. The CDR3 nucleotides read TGTGCCAGTAGTATAAGGGGGGCCGACACAGATACGCAGTATTTT.

V gene TRBV29-1 combines with J gene TRBJ1-2; possible D gene TRBD1, 5 bases. The CDR3 spans 14 residues. Looked up from germline, CDR1 is SQVTM and CDR2 is ANQGSEA. Trimming pared 6 bases from V and 7 bases from J, leaving 21 bases between. In nucleotides, the CDR3 is TGCAGCGTCCCTCCCCAGGGCGGGGGTGGTGGCTACACCTTC. Its protein product is CSVPPQGGGGGYTF.

V and J are TRBV5-1 and TRBJ2-5; 8 bases line up with TRBD2. The trim removed 8 bases at V and 5 bases at J, leaving 5 bases unmatched. CDR1 is SGHRS and CDR2 is YFSETQ in the germline V gene. This CDR3 is built from 12 residues. The CDR3 is CASREGWETQYF. In DNA form, the CDR3 reads TGCGCCAGTCGGGAGGGTTGGGAGACCCAGTACTTC.

This clone was recorded a few times. This chain uses TRBV1 with TRBJ2-2; TRBD2 was called by the table and not checked on the DNA. TRBV1 is an annotated pseudogene. This CDR3 is 16 amino acids long. The CDR3 sequence: CTSSQEWGTRTGELFF. CDR3 bases: TGCACCAGCAGCCAAGAATGGGGGACTAGGACCGGGGAGCTGTTTTTT.

There are a few counts of this clone. V usage is TRBV19 and J usage is TRBJ1-5; D is possibly TRBD1 (6 bases). The CDR3 length is 14 residues. Germline CDR1 LNHDA, CDR2 SQIVND (reference sequence). The germline V and J ends were trimmed by 5 bases and 4 bases, with 12 bases remaining between them. The CDR3 is CASSPQQGNQPQHF. CDR3 nucleotide sequence: TGTGCCAGTAGTCCCCAACAGGGTAATCAGCCCCAGCATTTT. The full variable domain, its missing parts supplied by reference TRBV19 and TRBJ1-5, is DGGITQSPKYLFRKEGQNVTLSCEQNLNHDAMYWYRQDPGQGLRLIYYSQIVNDFQKGDIAEGYSVSREKKESFPLTVTSAQKNPTAFYLCASSPQQGNQPQHFGDGTRLSIL.

The chain employs TRBV5-1 and TRBJ2-1; D gene uncertain. CDR3 size: 15 residues. The V gene's germline CDR1 is SGHRS and CDR2 YFSETQ. The V and J ends lost 4 bases and 0 bases respectively, with 11 bases between them. CDR3 loop: CASSLLPGSYNEQFF. In nucleotides, the CDR3 is TGCGCCAGCAGCCTGCTCCCGGGCTCCTACAATGAGCAGTTCTTC. Variable domain in full (rest from reference TRBV5-1 and TRBJ2-1): KAGVTQTPRYLIKTRGQQVTLSCSPISGHRSVSWYQQTPGQGLQFLFEYFSETQRNKGNFPGRFSGRQFSNSRSEMNVSTLELGDSALYLCASSLLPGSYNEQFFGPGTRLTVL.

J is TRBJ1-4 and V is TRBV24-1, with D maybe TRBD1 (5 bases). Trimming shortened V by 3 bases and J by 7 bases, and 14 bases separated the two germline ends. This CDR3 is built from 15 residues. Germline CDR1 KGHDR, CDR2 SFDVKD. This chain's CDR3 is CATSDNSGGGEKLFF. CDR3 in DNA: TGTGCCACCAGTGATAATTCCGGGGGGGGTGAAAAACTGTTTTTT.

This chain links TRBV28 with TRBJ1-5; perhaps TRBD1 as D (5 bases). Germline CDR1 reads MDHEN; CDR2 reads SYDVKM. V lost 7 bases and J lost 8, with 21 bases in between. CDR3 length equals 15 residues. The CDR3 nucleotides are TGTGCCAGCACCAAACCCGGGCAGGGATACAAGCCCCAGCATTTT. This translates into CASTKPGQGYKPQHF.

The rearrangement joins TRBV18 to TRBJ2-3; 10 nucleotides agree with TRBD1. The trim removed 6 bases at V and 8 bases at J, leaving 14 bases unmatched. Germline V gives CDR1 KGHSH, CDR2 LQKENI. The CDR3 runs 16 residues. The CDR3 reads CASSPGTGATRGTQYF. Written as DNA, the CDR3 is TGTGCCAGCTCCCCCGGGACAGGGGCCACAAGGGGTACGCAGTATTTT.

The V gene is TRBV6-1, the J gene TRBJ1-5; 8 nucleotides match TRBD1. The J segment lost 6 bases and the V segment lost 3 bases, leaving 7 bases of the junction unmatched. Germline V gene lookup returns CDR1 MNHNS and CDR2 SASEGT. This CDR3 region has 15 residues. The CDR3 DNA reads TGTGCCAGCAGTGAGAGGACAGGGATCGTTCAGCCCCAGCATTTT. Its protein product is CASSERTGIVQPQHF.

The chain couples TRBV6-5 to TRBJ1-5, with 7 bases matching TRBD1. Germline assignment: CDR1 MNHEY and CDR2 SVGAGI. This CDR3 has 14 residues. The V and J ends lost 6 bases and 6 bases, in that order; junction bases with no gene match: 8. DNA of the CDR3: TGTGCCAGCAGCGTATCAGGGGGTGGTCAGCCCCAGCATTTT. Its protein product is CASSVSGGGQPQHF.

The genes are TRBV21-1 and TRBJ2-7; no DNA check was done on the table's D call, TRBD1. TRBV21-1 is a documented pseudogene. This CDR3 is 17 amino acids long. The CDR3 bases are TGTGCCAGCAGCAAATTTGAGGAAGGGGCCTACTCCTACGAGCAGTACGTC. Its protein product is CASSKFEEGAYSYEQYV.

The table lists this clone with a count of one. The chain carries TRBV7-2 and TRBJ1-2; D is possibly TRBD1 (6 bases). Per the germline V gene, CDR1 is SGHTA and CDR2 is FQGNSA. There are 15 residues in the CDR3. V was clipped by 3 bases and J by 5 bases, with 16 bases between them. This CDR3 is CASSFYGGRGYGYTF. The CDR3 DNA sequence: TGTGCCAGCAGCTTCTACGGGGGGCGAGGGTATGGCTACACCTTC.

This chain links TRBV9 with TRBJ2-1, with D tentatively TRBD1 (6 bases). Trimming removed 5 bases from V and 7 bases from J, with 19 bases in between. This CDR3 contains 15 residues. Germline V CDR1 and CDR2: SGDLS, YYNGEE. Here the CDR3 reads CASSSGTTRVNEQFF. CDR3 in DNA: TGTGCCAGCAGTTCCGGGACAACCAGAGTAAATGAGCAGTTCTTC.

The rearrangement links TRBV6-5 to TRBJ2-5, with no clear D. V was cut by 6 bases and J by 3 bases, with 17 bases left in between. The CDR3 spans 15 residues. Germline V CDR1 and CDR2: MNHEY, SVGAGI. The chain's CDR3 is CASSVAVLRKETQYF. CDR3 bases: TGTGCCAGCAGCGTCGCGGTCTTGAGGAAAGAGACCCAGTACTTC.

The chain combines TRBV7-9 with TRBJ2-4, with no clear D. Trimming shortened V by 5 bases and J by 9 bases, and 20 bases separated the two germline ends. CDR3 length: 15 residues. From germline, CDR1 is SEHNR and CDR2 FQNEAQ (reference sequence). The CDR3 DNA is TGTGCCAGCAGCCCAGTCGAAAGGGCCTCGAGCATTCAGTACTTC. It is translated as CASSPVERASSIQYF. The complete variable domain, with remaining parts taken from reference TRBV7-9 and TRBJ2-4, reads DTGVSQNPRHKITKRGQNVTFRCDPISEHNRLYWYRQTLGQGPEFLTYFQNEAQLEKSRLLSDRFSAERPKGSFSTLEIQRTEQGDSAMYLCASSPVERASSIQYFGAGTRLSVL.

V is TRBV2 and J is TRBJ2-1, with TRBD1 identical over 7 bases. Germline-derived CDR1 and CDR2 are SNHLY and FYNNEI. The CDR3 consists of 12 residues. V lost 5 bases and J lost 8; bases outside the gene matches: 3. CDR3: CASSPTGDEQFF. CDR3 bases: TGTGCCAGCAGTCCTACAGGGGATGAGCAGTTCTTC.

V is TRBV5-6 and J is TRBJ1-2; D is unresolved. The CDR3 consists of 11 residues. The germline V gene encodes CDR1 SGHDT and CDR2 YYEEEE. V lost 6 bases, J lost 6 bases, and 9 bases lay in between. Here the CDR3 reads CASTRADGYTF. CDR3 nucleotide sequence: TGTGCCAGCACTAGGGCAGATGGCTACACCTTC.

In its sample, this clone was seen once. The rearrangement joins TRBV18 to TRBJ2-3; 7 bases agree with TRBD1. Germline V gene data show CDR1 as KGHSH and CDR2 as LQKENI. After removal of 2 bases from V and 4 bases from J, the junction contained 6 bases not matched to a gene. The CDR3 runs to 15 residues. The DNA for the CDR3 is TGTGCCAGCTCACCAGCGATTACAGGGGCAGATACGCAGTATTTT. Protein: CASSPAITGADTQYF. Supplemented by reference TRBV18 and TRBJ2-3, the full variable domain reads NAGVMQNPRHLVRRRGQEARLRCSPMKGHSHVYWYRQLPEEGLKFMVYLQKENIIDESGMPKERFSAEFPKEGPSILRIQQVVRGDSAAYFCASSPAITGADTQYFGPGTRLTVL.

The gene calls are TRBV25-1 and TRBJ1-2; TRBD1 matches at 7 bases. This CDR3 contains 12 residues. Trimming cost V 6 bases and J 6 bases; bases outside gene matches: 4. Germline-derived CDR1 and CDR2 are MGHDK and SYGVNS. This CDR3 reads CASRGQGDGYTF. Written as DNA, the CDR3 is TGTGCCAGCAGAGGGCAGGGGGATGGCTACACCTTC.

This rearrangement joins TRBV5-1 to TRBJ2-3; TRBD2 aligns across 8 bases. With 4 bases clipped from V and 5 bases from J, the junction kept 12 bases outside the gene matches. This CDR3 comprises 16 residues. Germline V gives CDR1 SGHRS, CDR2 YFSETQ. CDR3 nucleotide sequence: TGCGCCAGCAGCGTGGACCGGGGGGGGAGTGGAGATACGCAGTATTTT. As protein: CASSVDRGGSGDTQYF.